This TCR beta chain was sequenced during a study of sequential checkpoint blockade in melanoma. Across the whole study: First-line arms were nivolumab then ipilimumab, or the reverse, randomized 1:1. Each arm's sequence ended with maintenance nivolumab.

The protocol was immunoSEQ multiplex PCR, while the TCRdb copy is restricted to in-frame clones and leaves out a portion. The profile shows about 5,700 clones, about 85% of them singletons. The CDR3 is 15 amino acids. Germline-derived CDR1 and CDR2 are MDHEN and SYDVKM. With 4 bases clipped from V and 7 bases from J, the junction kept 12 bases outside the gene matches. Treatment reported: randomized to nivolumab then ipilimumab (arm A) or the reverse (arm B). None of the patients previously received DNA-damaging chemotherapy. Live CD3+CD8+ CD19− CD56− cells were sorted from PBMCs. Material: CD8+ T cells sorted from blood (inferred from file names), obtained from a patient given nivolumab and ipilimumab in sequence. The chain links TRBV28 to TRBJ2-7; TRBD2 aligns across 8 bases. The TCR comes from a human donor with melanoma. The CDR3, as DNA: TGTGCCAGCAGTTCTCGACTAGCGCCGACCATTGAGCAGTACTTC. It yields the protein CASSSRLAPTIEQYF.